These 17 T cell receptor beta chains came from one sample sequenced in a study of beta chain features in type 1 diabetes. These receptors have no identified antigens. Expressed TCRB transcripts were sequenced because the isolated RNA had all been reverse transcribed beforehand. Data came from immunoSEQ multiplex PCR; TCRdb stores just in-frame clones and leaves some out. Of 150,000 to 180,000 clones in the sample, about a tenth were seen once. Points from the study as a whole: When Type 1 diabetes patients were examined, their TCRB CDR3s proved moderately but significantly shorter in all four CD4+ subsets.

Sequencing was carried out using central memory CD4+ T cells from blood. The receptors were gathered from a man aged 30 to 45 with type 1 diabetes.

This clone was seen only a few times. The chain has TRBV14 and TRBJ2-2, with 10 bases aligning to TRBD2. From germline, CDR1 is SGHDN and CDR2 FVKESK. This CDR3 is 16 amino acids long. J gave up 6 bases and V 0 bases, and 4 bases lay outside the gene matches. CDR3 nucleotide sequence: TGTGCCAGCAGCCAAGATTTAGCGGGAGGAGCCGGGGAGCTGTTTTTT. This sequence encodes CASSQDLAGGAGELFF.

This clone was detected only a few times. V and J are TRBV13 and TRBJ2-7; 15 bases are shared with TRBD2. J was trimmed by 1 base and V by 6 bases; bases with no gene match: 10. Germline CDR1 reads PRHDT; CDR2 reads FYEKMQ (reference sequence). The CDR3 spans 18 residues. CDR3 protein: CASRSRSGTSGRSYEQYF. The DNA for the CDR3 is TGTGCCAGCAGGAGTAGATCCGGGACTAGCGGGAGGTCCTACGAGCAGTACTTC.

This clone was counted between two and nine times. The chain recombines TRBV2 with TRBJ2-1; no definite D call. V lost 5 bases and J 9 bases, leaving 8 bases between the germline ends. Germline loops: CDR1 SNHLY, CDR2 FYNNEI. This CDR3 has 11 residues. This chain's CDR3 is CASSFSIEQFF. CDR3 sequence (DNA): TGTGCCAGCAGTTTCAGTATTGAGCAGTTCTTC.

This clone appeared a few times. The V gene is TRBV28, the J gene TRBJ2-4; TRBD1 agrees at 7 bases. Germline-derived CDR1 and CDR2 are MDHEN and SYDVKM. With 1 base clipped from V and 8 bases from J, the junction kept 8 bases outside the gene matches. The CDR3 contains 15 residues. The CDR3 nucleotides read TGTGCCAGCAGTTTATTAGGGGGCGGTTTGGACATTCAGTACTTC. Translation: CASSLLGGGLDIQYF.

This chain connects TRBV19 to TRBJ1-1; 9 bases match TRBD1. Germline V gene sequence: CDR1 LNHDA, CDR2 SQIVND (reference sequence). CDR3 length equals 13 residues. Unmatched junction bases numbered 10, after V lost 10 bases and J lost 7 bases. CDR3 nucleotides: TGTGCCACCGCCGGGACAGGGTATATTGAAGCTTTCTTT. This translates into CATAGTGYIEAFF.

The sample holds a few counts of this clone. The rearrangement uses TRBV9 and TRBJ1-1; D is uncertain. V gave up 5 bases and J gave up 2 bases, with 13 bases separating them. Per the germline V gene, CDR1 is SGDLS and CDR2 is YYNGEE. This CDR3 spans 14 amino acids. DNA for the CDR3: TGTGCCAGCAGGGCACGGGAAGCAAACACTGAAGCTTTCTTT. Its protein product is CASRAREANTEAFF. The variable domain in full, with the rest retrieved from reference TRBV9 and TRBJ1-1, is DSGVTQTPKHLITATGQRVTLRCSPRSGDLSVYWYQQSLDQGLQFLIQYYNGEERAKGNILERFSAQQFPDLHSELNLSSLELGDSALYFCASRAREANTEAFFGQGTRLTVV.

This CDR3 is CASSPPGLVQETQYF. CDR3 coding DNA: TGTGCCAGCTCACCGCCGGGACTGGTACAAGAGACCCAGTACTTC. The chain links TRBV18 to TRBJ2-5, with TRBD2 as a possible D gene (6 bases). The CDR3 runs 15 residues. The ends were cut back, 3 bases at V and 2 bases at J, with 13 bases in the middle. Germline V gene lookup returns CDR1 KGHSH and CDR2 LQKENI.

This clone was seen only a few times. DNA for the CDR3: TGTGCCAGCTCCCCGTCCTCTGGGGCCAACGTCCTGACTTTC. Protein sequence: CASSPSSGANVLTF. The chain joins TRBV18 to TRBJ2-6, with unresolved D. CDR1 and CDR2 (germline): KGHSH, LQKENI. Trimming pared 6 bases from V and 0 bases from J, leaving 6 bases between. The length of the CDR3 is 14 residues.

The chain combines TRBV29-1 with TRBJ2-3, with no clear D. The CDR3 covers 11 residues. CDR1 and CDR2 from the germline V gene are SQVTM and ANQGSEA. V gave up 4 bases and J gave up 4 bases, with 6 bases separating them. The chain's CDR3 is CSVAAPDTQYF. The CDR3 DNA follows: TGCAGCGTTGCTGCGCCAGATACGCAGTATTTT.

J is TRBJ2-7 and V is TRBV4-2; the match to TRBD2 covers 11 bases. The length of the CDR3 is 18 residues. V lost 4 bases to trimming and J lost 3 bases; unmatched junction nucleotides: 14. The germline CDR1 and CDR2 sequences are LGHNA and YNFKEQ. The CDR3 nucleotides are TGTGCCAGCAGCCCGATACCAACCGGGACTAGCGGTAGCTACGAGCAGTACTTC. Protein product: CASSPIPTGTSGSYEQYF.

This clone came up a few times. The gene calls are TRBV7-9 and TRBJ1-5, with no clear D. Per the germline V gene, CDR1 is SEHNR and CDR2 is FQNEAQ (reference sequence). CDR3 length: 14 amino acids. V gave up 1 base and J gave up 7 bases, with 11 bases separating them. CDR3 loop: CASSLGPPGQPQHF. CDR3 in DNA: TGTGCCAGCAGCTTAGGGCCCCCGGGGCAGCCCCAGCATTTT.

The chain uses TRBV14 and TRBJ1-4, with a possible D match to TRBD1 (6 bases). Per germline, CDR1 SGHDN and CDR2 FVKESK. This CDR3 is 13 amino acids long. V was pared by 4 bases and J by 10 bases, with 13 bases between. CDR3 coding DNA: TGTGCCAGCAGCCCCCGGGTGGGGGCAAAACTGTTTTTT. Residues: CASSPRVGAKLFF.

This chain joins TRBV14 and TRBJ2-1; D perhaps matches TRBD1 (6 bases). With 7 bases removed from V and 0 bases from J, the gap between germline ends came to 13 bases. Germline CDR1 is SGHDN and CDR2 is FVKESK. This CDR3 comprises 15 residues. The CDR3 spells CASTLGGSSYNEQFF. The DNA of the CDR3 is TGTGCCAGCACCTTAGGGGGTAGCTCCTACAATGAGCAGTTCTTC.

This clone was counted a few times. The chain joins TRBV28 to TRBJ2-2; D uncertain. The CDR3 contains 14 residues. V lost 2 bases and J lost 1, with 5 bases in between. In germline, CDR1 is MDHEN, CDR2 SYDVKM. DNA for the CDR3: TGTGCCAGCAGTTTACTATGGAACACCGGGGAGCTGTTTTTT. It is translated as CASSLLWNTGELFF.

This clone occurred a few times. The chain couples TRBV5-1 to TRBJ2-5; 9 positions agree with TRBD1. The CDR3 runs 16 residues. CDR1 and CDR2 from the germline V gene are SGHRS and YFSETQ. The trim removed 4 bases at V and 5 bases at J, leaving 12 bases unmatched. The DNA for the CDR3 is TGCGCCAGCAGCGGACGGACAGGGGCCAGCGTCGAGACCCAGTACTTC. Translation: CASSGRTGASVETQYF. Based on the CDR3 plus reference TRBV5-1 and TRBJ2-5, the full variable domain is KAGVTQTPRYLIKTRGQQVTLSCSPISGHRSVSWYQQTPGQGLQFLFEYFSETQRNKGNFPGRFSGRQFSNSRSEMNVSTLELGDSALYLCASSGRTGASVETQYFGPGTRLLVL.

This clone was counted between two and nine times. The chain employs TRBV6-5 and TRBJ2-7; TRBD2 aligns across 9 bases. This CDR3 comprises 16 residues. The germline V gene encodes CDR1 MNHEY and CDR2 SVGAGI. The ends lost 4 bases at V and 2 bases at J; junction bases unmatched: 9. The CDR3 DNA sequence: TGTGCCAGCAGTTTCGTCGCGGGAGGGTCCCCCTACGAGCAGTACTTC. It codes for CASSFVAGGSPYEQYF.

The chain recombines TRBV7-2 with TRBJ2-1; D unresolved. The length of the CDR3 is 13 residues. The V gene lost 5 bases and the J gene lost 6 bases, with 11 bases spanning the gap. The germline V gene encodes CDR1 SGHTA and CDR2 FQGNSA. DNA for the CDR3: TGTGCCAGCAGCGATTTACTCCGCAATGAGCAGTTCTTC. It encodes CASSDLLRNEQFF.